The 10 T cell receptor beta chains given below trace back to one sample, sequenced in a study of OX40 agonist ivuxolimab in advanced cancers. Some clones are missing from TCRdb's copy, which holds only in-frame ones; the method was immunoSEQ multiplex PCR. This table holds about 69,000 clones, roughly 87% found once. Sequencing used CD4+ or CD8+ T cells sorted from blood, obtained in a trial of the OX40 agonist ivuxolimab. The receptors were sampled from an adult with an advanced solid tumor such as melanoma, head and neck, liver or kidney cancer.

This chain joins TRBV28 and TRBJ2-7; TRBD1 matches at 7 bases. Trimming cost V 5 bases and J 1 base; bases outside gene matches: 8. The CDR3 runs to 15 residues. Germline values: CDR1 MDHEN, CDR2 SYDVKM. The CDR3 bases are TGTGCCAGCAGTGCCGCGGGCAGGGGGTCCTACGAGCAGTACTTC. Protein sequence: CASSAAGRGSYEQYF.

The chain recombines TRBV6-1 with TRBJ1-4; maybe TRBD1 (6 bases). CDR1 is MNHNS, CDR2 SASEGT, per germline. The ends were cut back, 6 bases at V and 7 bases at J, with 18 bases in the middle. This CDR3 contains 15 residues. DNA for the CDR3: TGTGCCAGCAGCCTCGCGGGGGCGCGTTCTGAAAAACTGTTTTTT. Translating it yields CASSLAGARSEKLFF.

The chain has TRBV7-2 and TRBJ2-1, with D unclear. Germline V gene data show CDR1 as SGHTA and CDR2 as FQGNSA. Trimming removed 2 bases at V and 8 bases at J, with 10 bases between. The CDR3 has 13 amino acids. The CDR3 bases are TGTGCCAGCAGCTTATTGCTGGAACATGAGCAGTTCTTC. Its protein is CASSLLLEHEQFF.

V usage is TRBV6-6 and J usage is TRBJ1-1, with 8 bases matching TRBD1. V dropped 2 bases and J dropped 5; count of bases not matched to a gene: 10. Germline V gives CDR1 MNHNY, CDR2 SVGAGI (reference sequence). CDR3 length: 16 amino acids. CDR3 coding DNA: TGTGCCAGCAGTTACCCGGAGGCAGGGGGCAGTACTGAAGCTTTCTTT. Translated, it gives CASSYPEAGGSTEAFF.

The chain employs TRBV14 and TRBJ2-3, with D possibly matching TRBD2 (5 bases). This CDR3 spans 16 amino acids. Germline V gives CDR1 SGHDN, CDR2 FVKESK. The ends were cut back, 0 bases at V and 1 base at J, with 11 bases in the middle. The CDR3 sequence: CASSQDMWGGTDTQYF. In DNA, the CDR3 is TGTGCCAGCAGCCAAGATATGTGGGGAGGCACAGATACGCAGTATTTT.

The chain is built from TRBV11-2 and TRBJ1-4; TRBD1 matches 7 bases. Germline V CDR1 and CDR2: SGHAT, FQNNGV. V gave up 5 bases and J gave up 5 bases; unmatched junction bases: 5. This CDR3 comprises 14 residues. CDR3 protein: CASSRGQLNEKLFF. CDR3 DNA: TGTGCCAGCAGCCGGGGACAGTTGAATGAAAAACTGTTTTTT.

The chain employs TRBV2 and TRBJ2-2, with 10 nucleotides matching TRBD1. This CDR3 has 15 amino acids. V shed 8 bases, J shed 6 bases, and the junction held 9 bases outside the gene matches. CDR1 and CDR2 from the germline V gene are SNHLY and FYNNEI. The CDR3 sequence: CASCRDRGLAGELFF. CDR3 DNA: TGTGCCAGCTGCCGGGACAGGGGATTGGCCGGGGAGCTGTTTTTT.

This chain connects TRBV4-1 to TRBJ1-1; D remains unclear. The CDR3 consists of 15 residues. Trimming took off 0 bases at V and 1 base at J, with 9 bases between the two ends. CDR1 is MGHRA and CDR2 is YSYEKL in the germline V gene. CDR3 residues: CASSQDVKRNTEAFF. CDR3 DNA sequence: TGCGCCAGCAGCCAAGATGTTAAGAGGAACACTGAAGCTTTCTTT.

This chain joins TRBV9 and TRBJ2-7; the match to TRBD2 covers 8 bases. With 4 bases clipped from V and 6 bases from J, the junction kept 12 bases outside the gene matches. This CDR3 is 15 amino acids long. Germline V gene sequence: CDR1 SGDLS, CDR2 YYNGEE. The DNA of the CDR3 is TGTGCCAGCAGCCCGCTAGCGGGTGGGCAGGTCGAGCAGTACTTC. It translates to CASSPLAGGQVEQYF. Full variable domain (remainder filled in from reference TRBV9 and TRBJ2-7): DSGVTQTPKHLITATGQRVTLRCSPRSGDLSVYWYQQSLDQGLQFLIQYYNGEERAKGNILERFSAQQFPDLHSELNLSSLELGDSALYFCASSPLAGGQVEQYFGPGTRLTVT.

In this sample, this clone turned up once. In DNA form, the CDR3 reads TGTGCCACCAGCAGCAGCCAAGAGACCCAGTACTTC. Translating gives CATSSSQETQYF. The gene calls are TRBV15 and TRBJ2-5; D remains unclear. The CDR3 covers 12 residues. V was trimmed by 3 bases and J by 1 base, leaving 3 bases between them. Germline loops: CDR1 LNHNV, CDR2 YYDKDF (reference sequence).